Listed below are T cell receptor beta chains from one sample, sequenced in a study of graft-versus-host responses after intestinal transplantation. This table comes from immunoSEQ multiplex PCR, and its TCRdb copy is limited to in-frame clones, with some not included. The data hold some 9,800 clones, with about 90% observed a single time. The source material was PBMCs, sampled just over 42 days after intestinal transplant. The receptors were gathered from a human patient who received an intestinal transplant, so some T cells may come from the graft donor. Both conserved end residues are part of each CDR3. The order of the fields is D gene, clone size, V gene, J gene, CDR3 DNA, CDR3 protein. The D gene is left open where the match is weak. Clone size is given for some rows only: seen once, a few or many times, or a class if the clone is expanded.

TRBD2,NA,TRBV7-9,TRBJ2-5,TGTGCCAGCAGCCAGAGGGCGGGGGGGCCCCAAGAGACCCAGTACTTC,CASSQRAGGPQETQYF
TRBD2,NA,TRBV5-1,TRBJ2-1,TGCGCCAGCAGCCCCTACGGGACTACTGAGGACAATGAGCAGTTCTTC,CASSPYGTTEDNEQFF
NA,NA,TRBV6-5,TRBJ1-5,TGTGCCAGCAGCCAGACGGATAGCAATCAGCCCCAGCATTTT,CASSQTDSNQPQHF
TRBD1,NA,TRBV7-3,TRBJ2-1,TGTGCCAGCAGCTATACAGGGGGCTCCTACAATGAGCAGTTCTTC,CASSYTGGSYNEQFF
NA,NA,TRBV7-9,TRBJ2-7,TGTGCCAGCAGCTTAGTGGCGGAGTCCTACGAGCAGTACTTC,CASSLVAESYEQYF
NA,NA,TRBV12-5,TRBJ1-3,TGTGCTAGTGGTCTAAGATCCTCTGGAAACACCATATATTTT,CASGLRSSGNTIYF
NA,NA,TRBV6-5,TRBJ2-3,TGTGCCAGCAGTTACTGGCAGAGCACAGATACGCAGTATTTT,CASSYWQSTDTQYF
TRBD2,NA,TRBV5-5,TRBJ2-7,TGTGCCAGCAGCTCCCTCCGGGGGGATTCGTACGAGCAGTACTTC,CASSSLRGDSYEQYF
NA,NA,TRBV14,TRBJ2-1,TGTGCCAGCAGCCTAGACAAACCGGGACTCAACAATGAGCAGTTCTTC,CASSLDKPGLNNEQFF
NA,once,TRBV11-2,TRBJ2-7,TGTGCCAGCAGCCCTGTGAACAGGGAAATTATGGACGAGCAGTACTTC,CASSPVNREIMDEQYF